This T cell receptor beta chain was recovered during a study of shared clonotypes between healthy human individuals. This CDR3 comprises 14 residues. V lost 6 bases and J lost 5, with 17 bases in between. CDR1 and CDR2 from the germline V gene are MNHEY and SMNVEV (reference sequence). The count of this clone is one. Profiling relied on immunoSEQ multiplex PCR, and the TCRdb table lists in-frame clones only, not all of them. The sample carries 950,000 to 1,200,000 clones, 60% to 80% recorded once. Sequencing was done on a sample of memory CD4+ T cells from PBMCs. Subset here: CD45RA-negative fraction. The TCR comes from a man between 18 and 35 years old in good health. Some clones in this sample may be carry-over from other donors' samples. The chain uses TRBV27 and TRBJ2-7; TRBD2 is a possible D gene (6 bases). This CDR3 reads CASRGGLTGHEQYF. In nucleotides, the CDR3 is TGTGCCAGCAGGGGGGGACTGACTGGACACGAGCAGTACTTC.